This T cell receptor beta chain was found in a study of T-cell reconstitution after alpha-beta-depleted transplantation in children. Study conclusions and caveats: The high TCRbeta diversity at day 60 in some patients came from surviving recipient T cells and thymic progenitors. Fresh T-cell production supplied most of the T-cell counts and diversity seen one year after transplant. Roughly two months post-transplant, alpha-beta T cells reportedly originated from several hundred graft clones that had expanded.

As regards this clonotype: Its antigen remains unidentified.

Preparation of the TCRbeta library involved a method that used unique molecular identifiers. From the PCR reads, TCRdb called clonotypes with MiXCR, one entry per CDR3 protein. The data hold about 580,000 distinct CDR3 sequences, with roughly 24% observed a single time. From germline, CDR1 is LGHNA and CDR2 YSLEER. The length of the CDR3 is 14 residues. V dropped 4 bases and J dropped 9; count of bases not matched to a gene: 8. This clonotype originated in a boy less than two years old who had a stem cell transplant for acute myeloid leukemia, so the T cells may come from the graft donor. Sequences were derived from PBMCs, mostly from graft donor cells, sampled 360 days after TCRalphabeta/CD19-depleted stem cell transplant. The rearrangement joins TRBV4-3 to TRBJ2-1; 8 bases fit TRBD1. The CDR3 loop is CASSRMTGVSEQFF. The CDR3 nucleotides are TGCGCCAGCAGCCGGATGACAGGGGTTAGTGAGCAGTTCTTC.